One and the same sample provided the 5 T cell receptor beta chains below, sequenced in a study of shared clonotypes between healthy human individuals. The assay was immunoSEQ multiplex PCR, and TCRdb's table has in-frame clones only and misses some. This sample yields 2 million to 3 million clones, of which approximately 93% are seen a single time; about 0.39% belongs to the top ten. The sequencing sample was made of naive CD4+ T cells from PBMCs. The subset here: CD45RA+ positively selected. All receptors come from a young man in good health. Some clones in this sample may be carry-over from other donors' samples.

V usage is TRBV7-2 and J usage is TRBJ2-2; D remains unclear. V was shortened by 4 bases and J by 4 bases, with 7 bases between the two germline ends. The CDR3 runs to 13 residues. Germline-derived CDR1 and CDR2 are SGHTA and FQGNSA. The CDR3 nucleotides read TGTGCCAGCAGCTCTGCAATCACCGGGGAGCTGTTTTTT. Protein sequence: CASSSAITGELFF.

The V and J genes are TRBV7-9 and TRBJ2-3; D unresolved. V was shortened by 2 bases and J by 9 bases, with 9 bases between the two germline ends. This CDR3 is built from 12 residues. Germline-derived CDR1 and CDR2 are SEHNR and FQNEAQ (reference sequence). The CDR3 DNA reads as TGTGCCAGCAGCTTAACGGCATCGACGCAGTATTTT. Its translation is CASSLTASTQYF.

The rearrangement links TRBV29-1 to TRBJ2-2; TRBD1 might be the D (6 bases). V lost 2 bases and J 5 bases, leaving 9 bases between the germline ends. The CDR3 length is 13 residues. Germline V gene data show CDR1 as SQVTM and CDR2 as ANQGSEA. DNA of the CDR3: TGCAGCGTTGAACGCACAGGGACCGGGGAGCTGTTTTTT. The encoded protein is CSVERTGTGELFF.

Only a few counts were recorded for this clone. J is TRBJ1-4 and V is TRBV14, with TRBD1 matching 7 bases. V was clipped by 4 bases and J by 4 bases; unmatched bases: 6. Germline V gene lookup returns CDR1 SGHDN and CDR2 FVKESK. This CDR3 is built from 15 residues. Written as DNA, the CDR3 is TGTGCCAGCAGCCCGGTAGACAGGGATAATGAAAAACTGTTTTTT. It translates to CASSPVDRDNEKLFF.

In the case of this clone: Other DNA sequences from this sample encode an identical CDR3 as well. V and J are TRBV10-3 and TRBJ2-3, with 11 bases identical to TRBD2. V lost 0 bases, J lost 4 bases, and 3 bases stayed unmatched. The CDR3 has 16 residues. CDR1 ENHRY and CDR2 SYGVKD come from the germline V gene. CDR3 region: CAISESLAGGADTQYF. The CDR3 nucleotides are TGTGCCATCAGTGAGTCGCTAGCGGGAGGTGCAGATACGCAGTATTTT.